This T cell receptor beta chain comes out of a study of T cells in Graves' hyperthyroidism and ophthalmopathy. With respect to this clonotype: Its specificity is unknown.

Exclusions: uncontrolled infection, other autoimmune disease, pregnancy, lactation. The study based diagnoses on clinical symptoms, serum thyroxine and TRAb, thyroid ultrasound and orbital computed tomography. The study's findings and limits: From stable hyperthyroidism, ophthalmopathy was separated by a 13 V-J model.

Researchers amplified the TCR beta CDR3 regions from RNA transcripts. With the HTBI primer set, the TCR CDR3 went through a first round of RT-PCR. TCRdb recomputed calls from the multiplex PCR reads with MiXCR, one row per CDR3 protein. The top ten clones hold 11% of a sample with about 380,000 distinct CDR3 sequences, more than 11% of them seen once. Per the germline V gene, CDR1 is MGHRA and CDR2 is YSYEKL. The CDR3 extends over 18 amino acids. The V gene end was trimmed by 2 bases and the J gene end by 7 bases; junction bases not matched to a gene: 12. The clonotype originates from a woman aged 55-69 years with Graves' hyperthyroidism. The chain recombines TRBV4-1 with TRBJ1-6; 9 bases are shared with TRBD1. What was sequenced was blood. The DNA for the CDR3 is TGCGCCAGCAGCCAATTCATGACAGGGGGGGCGCGGAATTCACCCCTCCACTTT. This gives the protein CASSQFMTGGARNSPLHF.